Below, 5 T cell receptor beta chains from the same sample are listed, as sequenced in a study of CD8 T cells in Susac syndrome. The authors reverse transcribed 0.5 to 1 ug RNA with random hexamers. MiXCR, applied by TCRdb to the immunoSEQ multiplex PCR reads, yields one record per CDR3 protein. Among about 150,000 distinct CDR3 sequences listed, nearly 97% were seen once. Sample: CD8+ T cells from PBMCs. The source of these receptors is a human donor with multiple sclerosis.

This chain joins TRBV29-1 and TRBJ2-1, with TRBD2 matching 9 bases. V lost 3 bases and J lost 6; bases outside the gene matches: 0. Germline CDR1 and CDR2: SQVTM and ANQGSEA. The CDR3 spans 12 residues. Here the CDR3 reads CSVERGGNEQFF. The CDR3 nucleotides are TGCAGCGTTGAGCGGGGGGGCAATGAGCAGTTCTTC.

This sequence joins TRBV11-2 and TRBJ2-1; TRBD2 aligns across 14 bases. V shed 5 bases and J 5 bases; nucleotides not matched to a gene: 5. CDR1 SGHAT and CDR2 FQNNGV come from the germline V gene. This CDR3 has 16 amino acids. The DNA of the CDR3 is TGTGCCAGCAGCGAGAGACTAGCGGGGGGGGACAATGAGCAGTTCTTC. This encodes CASSERLAGGDNEQFF.

The genes are TRBV19 and TRBJ2-7, with TRBD2 identical over 8 bases. This CDR3 has 13 amino acids. The junction had 4 bases not matched to a gene; V was cut back by 7 bases and J by 2 bases. Germline V gene data show CDR1 as LNHDA and CDR2 as SQIVND (reference sequence). The CDR3 protein is CASNPGGAYEQYF. The DNA for the CDR3 is TGTGCCAGTAACCCGGGGGGGGCCTACGAGCAGTACTTC.

V and J are TRBV12-3 or TRBV12-4 and TRBJ2-1; 14 nucleotides match TRBD2. V lost 4 bases, J lost 1 base, and 3 bases stayed unmatched. The CDR3 has 17 residues. The CDR3 spells CASSSGLAGASYNEQFF. For the CDR3, the DNA is TGTGCCAGCAGTTCGGGACTAGCGGGGGCGTCCTACAATGAGCAGTTCTTC.

This chain joins TRBV29-1 and TRBJ1-2, with D perhaps TRBD1 (5 bases). Germline values: CDR1 SQVTM, CDR2 ANQGSEA. The CDR3 extends over 13 amino acids. Trimming took off 6 bases at V and 4 bases at J, with 15 bases between the two ends. This CDR3 reads CSVFGQGPYGYTF. CDR3 DNA: TGCAGCGTCTTTGGCCAGGGACCCTATGGCTACACCTTC.